This T cell receptor (beta chain) was sequenced for a study of T cells in Graves' hyperthyroidism and ophthalmopathy. Broader study findings: From stable hyperthyroidism, ophthalmopathy was separated by a 13 V-J model. Blood held most thyroid clonotypes expanded above 0.001 frequency.

After removal of 0 bases from V and 6 bases from J, the junction contained 4 bases not matched to a gene. The CDR3 is made up of 16 amino acids. Germline V gene lookup returns CDR1 LGHNA and CDR2 YNFKEQ. As regards this clonotype: Its cognate antigen is unknown.

There were TCR beta CDR3 regions amplified from RNA transcripts. The study used the HTBI primer set for a first-round RT-PCR of the TCR CDR3. MiXCR was run by TCRdb on the multiplex PCR reads, yielding one entry per CDR3 protein. The data show about 180,000 distinct CDR3 sequences, over 8% seen once. Uncontrolled infection, other autoimmune disease, pregnancy and lactation each barred patients from inclusion. Sampled blood dates from first hyperthyroidism diagnosis, and it precedes any ophthalmopathy symptoms. The V call is TRBV4-2, the J call TRBJ2-1; 11 nucleotides align to TRBD2. The TCR sequence derives from a woman younger than 35 with Graves' hyperthyroidism that later progressed to Graves' ophthalmopathy. The material sequenced was blood. This chain's CDR3 is CASSQETSGKPNEQFF. As DNA, the CDR3 is TGTGCCAGCAGCCAAGAGACTAGCGGGAAGCCCAATGAGCAGTTCTTC.